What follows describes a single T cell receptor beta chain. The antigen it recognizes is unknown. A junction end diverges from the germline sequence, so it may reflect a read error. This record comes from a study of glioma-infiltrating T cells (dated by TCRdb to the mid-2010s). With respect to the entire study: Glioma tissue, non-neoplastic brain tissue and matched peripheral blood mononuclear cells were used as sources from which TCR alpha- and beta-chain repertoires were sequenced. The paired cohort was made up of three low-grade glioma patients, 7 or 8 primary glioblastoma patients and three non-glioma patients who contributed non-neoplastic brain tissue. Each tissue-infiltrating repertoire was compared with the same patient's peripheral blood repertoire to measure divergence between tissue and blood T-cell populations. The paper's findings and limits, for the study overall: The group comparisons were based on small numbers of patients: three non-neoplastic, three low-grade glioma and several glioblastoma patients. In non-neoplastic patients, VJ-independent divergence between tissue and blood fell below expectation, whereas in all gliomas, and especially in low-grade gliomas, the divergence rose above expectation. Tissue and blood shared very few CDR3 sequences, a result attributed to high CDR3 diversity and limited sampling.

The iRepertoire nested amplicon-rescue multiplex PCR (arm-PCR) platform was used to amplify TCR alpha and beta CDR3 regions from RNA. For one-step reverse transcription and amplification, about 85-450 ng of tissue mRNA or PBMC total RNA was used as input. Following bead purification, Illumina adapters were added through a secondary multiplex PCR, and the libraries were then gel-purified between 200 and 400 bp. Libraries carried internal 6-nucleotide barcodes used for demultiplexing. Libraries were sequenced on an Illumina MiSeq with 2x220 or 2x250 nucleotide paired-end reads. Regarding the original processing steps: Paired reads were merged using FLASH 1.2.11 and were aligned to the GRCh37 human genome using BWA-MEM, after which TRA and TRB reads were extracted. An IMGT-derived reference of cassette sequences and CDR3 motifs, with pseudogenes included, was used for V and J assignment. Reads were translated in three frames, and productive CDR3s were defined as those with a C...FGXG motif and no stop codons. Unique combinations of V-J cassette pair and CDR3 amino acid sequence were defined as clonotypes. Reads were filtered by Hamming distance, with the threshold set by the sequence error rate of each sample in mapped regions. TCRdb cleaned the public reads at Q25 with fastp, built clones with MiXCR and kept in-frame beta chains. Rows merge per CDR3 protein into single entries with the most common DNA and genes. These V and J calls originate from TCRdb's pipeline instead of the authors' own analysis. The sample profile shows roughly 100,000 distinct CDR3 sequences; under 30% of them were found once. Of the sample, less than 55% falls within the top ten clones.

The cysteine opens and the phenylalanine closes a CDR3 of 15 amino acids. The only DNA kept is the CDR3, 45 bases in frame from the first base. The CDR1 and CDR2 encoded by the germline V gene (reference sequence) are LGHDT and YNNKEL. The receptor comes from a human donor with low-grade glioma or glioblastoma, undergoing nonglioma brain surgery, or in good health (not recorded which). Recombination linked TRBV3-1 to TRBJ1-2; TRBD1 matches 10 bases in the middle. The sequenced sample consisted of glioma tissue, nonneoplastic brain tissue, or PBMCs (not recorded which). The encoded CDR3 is CAGSLTDRGRIGYTF. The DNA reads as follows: TGTGCCGGCAGCCTAACCGACAGGGGGCGAATTGGCTACACCTTC.